This entry features one T cell receptor (beta chain) sequence. Its antigen remains unidentified. The record originates from a study of shared clonotypes between healthy human individuals. General study results and limits: Among four donors, roughly 5% of naive CD4 clonotypes were found in common.

V lost 3 bases and J lost 3, with 12 bases in between. This CDR3 has 14 residues. Germline CDR1 and CDR2: MNHEY and SMNVEV (reference sequence). Naive CD8 cells lacked CD45RO and underwent positive selection for CCR7, leaving out terminally differentiated effector memory CD45RA+ cells. How the authors handled the data: Without quality scores, immunoSEQ junctional reads could not be filtered like full-length reads. Assay: immunoSEQ multiplex PCR; the TCRdb copy retains only in-frame clones and omits some. Clone size and V and J calls were adopted from that table, with D and trimming inferred from the DNA. The sample has under 700,000 clones, approximately 95% seen once.

This TCR was sampled from a woman in her twenties or thirties in good health. The sequencing input was naive CD8+ T cells sorted from blood. The chain uses TRBV27 and TRBJ2-7; tentative D call: TRBD2 (5 bases). In DNA form, the CDR3 reads TGTGCCAGCAGTTTGAAGGGCGAGGGCTACGAGCAGTACTTC. It translates to CASSLKGEGYEQYF.